This T cell receptor beta chain was captured in a study of blood T cell repertoires in COVID-19. Looking at the study overall: Acute and convalescent COVID-19 samples came from the United States, Italy and Spain.

Sequenced by immunoSEQ multiplex PCR; TCRdb stores in-frame clones only, minus some. The sample holds about 290,000 clones, about 89% seen once. The ends lost 0 bases at V and 10 bases at J; junction bases unmatched: 27. The CDR3 totals 22 residues. Cohorts were based on clinical histories the participants reported. In Cohort 3, a recovered donor had either two negative PCRs, clearance, or symptom resolution. The source material was PBMCs or T cells enriched from blood (not recorded which). This sequence joins TRBV23-1 and TRBJ2-5; 12 positions match TRBD2. TRBV23-1 carries the ORF label, with uncertain function. This TCR was recovered from a middle-aged woman who had recovered from COVID-19. The DNA for the CDR3 is TGCGCCAGCAGTCAATCGGTTCATGTTAACGCCAGACTAGCGGGAGTCGCAGAAGTCCAGTACTTC. This encodes CASSQSVHVNARLAGVAEVQYF.